These T cell receptor beta chains were read from a single sample in a study of blood T cell repertoires in COVID-19. Generated by immunoSEQ multiplex PCR, the TCRdb table keeps only in-frame clones and is missing some. The data hold fewer than 250,000 clones, with roughly nine tenths observed a single time. Sequencing was done on a sample of PBMCs or T cells enriched from blood (not recorded which). The receptors originated from a man aged 25 to 40 who had recovered from COVID-19. Each CDR3 is given with its conserved first and last residue. D genes are given only for firm matches. Size is omitted from some rows. Given values are once, few, many or a class for expanded clones.

j_gene: TRBJ1-4
abundance: once
v_gene: TRBV19
d_gene: .
CDR3aa: CASSIPGKLFF
CDR3nt: TGTGCCAGTAGTATTCCAGGAAAACTGTTTTTT

j_gene: TRBJ1-1
abundance: .
v_gene: TRBV20-1
d_gene: .
CDR3aa: CSALTGTEAFF
CDR3nt: TGCAGTGCTTTGACAGGAACTGAAGCTTTCTTT

j_gene: TRBJ1-1
abundance: .
v_gene: TRBV7-9
d_gene: .
CDR3aa: CASSLGAGETEAFF
CDR3nt: TGTGCCAGCAGCTTAGGGGCAGGGGAGACTGAAGCTTTCTTT

j_gene: TRBJ1-2
abundance: .
v_gene: TRBV4-3
d_gene: TRBD1
CDR3aa: CASSPGGTAYGYTF
CDR3nt: TGCGCCAGCAGCCCAGGAGGGACAGCCTATGGCTACACCTTC

j_gene: TRBJ2-7
abundance: .
v_gene: TRBV2
d_gene: TRBD1
CDR3aa: CASSEGTVIPGEQYF
CDR3nt: TGTGCCAGCAGTGAGGGGACAGTGATTCCGGGCGAGCAGTACTTC

j_gene: TRBJ1-1
abundance: .
v_gene: TRBV6-2/TRBV6-3
d_gene: TRBD1
CDR3aa: CASSYSLRGLGEAFF
CDR3nt: TGTGCCAGCAGTTACTCTCTCAGGGGGCTAGGTGAAGCTTTCTTT

j_gene: TRBJ2-1
abundance: .
v_gene: TRBV27
d_gene: TRBD1
CDR3aa: CASSGRSPGGGNEQFF
CDR3nt: TGTGCCAGCAGCGGGCGATCTCCAGGGGGTGGGAATGAGCAGTTCTTC

j_gene: TRBJ1-4
abundance: once
v_gene: TRBV19
d_gene: TRBD1
CDR3aa: CASSMDRGHEKLFF
CDR3nt: TGTGCCAGTAGTATGGACAGGGGACATGAAAAACTGTTTTTT

j_gene: TRBJ2-1
abundance: .
v_gene: TRBV4-1
d_gene: TRBD1
CDR3aa: CASSQEPGQDPYNEQFF
CDR3nt: TGCGCCAGCAGCCAGGAACCGGGACAGGACCCCTACAATGAGCAGTTCTTC

j_gene: TRBJ2-1
abundance: .
v_gene: TRBV5-1
d_gene: .
CDR3aa: CASSLAFSPEQFF
CDR3nt: TGCGCCAGCAGCTTGGCCTTTTCTCCGGAGCAGTTCTTC

j_gene: TRBJ2-7
abundance: .
v_gene: TRBV6-5
d_gene: TRBD1
CDR3aa: CASSRTGGVPYEQYF
CDR3nt: TGTGCCAGCAGTCGGACAGGGGGCGTCCCCTACGAGCAGTACTTC

j_gene: TRBJ2-5
abundance: .
v_gene: TRBV6-1
d_gene: .
CDR3aa: CASSGALARGLEETQYF
CDR3nt: TGTGCCAGCAGTGGCGCCCTGGCCAGAGGGCTAGAAGAGACCCAGTACTTC

j_gene: TRBJ2-2
abundance: .
v_gene: TRBV2
d_gene: .
CDR3aa: CASSRAGTGELFF
CDR3nt: TGTGCCAGCTCTCGAGCAGGCACCGGGGAGCTGTTTTTT

j_gene: TRBJ1-4
abundance: .
v_gene: TRBV19
d_gene: .
CDR3aa: CASSIRDGGNEKLFF
CDR3nt: TGTGCCAGTAGTATACGGGACGGAGGGAATGAAAAACTGTTTTTT

j_gene: TRBJ1-1
abundance: .
v_gene: TRBV18
d_gene: .
CDR3aa: CASSPPGGTEAFF
CDR3nt: TGTGCCAGCTCACCTCCGGGGGGAACAGAAGCTTTCTTT

j_gene: TRBJ1-3
abundance: once
v_gene: TRBV11-2
d_gene: .
CDR3aa: CASSLDRAPNTIYF
CDR3nt: TGTGCCAGCAGCTTAGACCGAGCCCCGAACACCATATATTTT

j_gene: TRBJ2-7
abundance: .
v_gene: TRBV28
d_gene: .
CDR3aa: CASSSTRFGYEQYF
CDR3nt: TGTGCCAGCAGTTCAACTAGATTTGGCTACGAGCAGTACTTC

j_gene: TRBJ1-2
abundance: few
v_gene: TRBV30
d_gene: TRBD1
CDR3aa: CAWTRTGEAGYTF
CDR3nt: TGTGCCTGGACTAGGACAGGGGAGGCTGGCTACACCTTC

j_gene: TRBJ1-5
abundance: .
v_gene: TRBV10-3
d_gene: .
CDR3aa: CAISESGGGNQPQHF
CDR3nt: TGTGCCATCAGTGAGTCGGGAGGGGGCAATCAGCCCCAGCATTTT

j_gene: TRBJ2-7
abundance: .
v_gene: TRBV30
d_gene: TRBD2
CDR3aa: CAWKIAGGTYEQYF
CDR3nt: TGTGCCTGGAAAATAGCGGGGGGCACCTACGAGCAGTACTTC

j_gene: TRBJ2-1
abundance: once
v_gene: TRBV19
d_gene: .
CDR3aa: CASSIDVTGWNEQFF
CDR3nt: TGTGCCAGTAGTATAGATGTAACAGGCTGGAATGAGCAGTTCTTC

j_gene: TRBJ2-2
abundance: .
v_gene: TRBV4-3
d_gene: .
CDR3aa: CASSQDQWSGELFF
CDR3nt: TGCGCCAGCAGCCAAGATCAGTGGAGCGGGGAGCTGTTTTTT

j_gene: TRBJ1-4
abundance: .
v_gene: TRBV27
d_gene: .
CDR3aa: CASRLTAATNEKLFF
CDR3nt: TGTGCCAGCAGGTTGACAGCAGCAACTAATGAAAAACTGTTTTTT

j_gene: TRBJ2-1
abundance: few
v_gene: TRBV19
d_gene: TRBD2
CDR3aa: CASRSGVVNEQFF
CDR3nt: TGTGCCAGTAGGAGCGGGGTGGTGAATGAGCAGTTCTTC

j_gene: TRBJ1-2
abundance: .
v_gene: TRBV5-8
d_gene: .
CDR3aa: CASSFTGTNYGYTF
CDR3nt: TGTGCCAGCAGCTTTACGGGAACTAACTATGGCTACACCTTC

j_gene: TRBJ1-2
abundance: .
v_gene: TRBV19
d_gene: .
CDR3aa: CASTSRDLVRYTF
CDR3nt: TGTGCCAGTACCTCCAGGGATCTGGTTCGTTACACCTTC

j_gene: TRBJ1-2
abundance: .
v_gene: TRBV30
d_gene: .
CDR3aa: CAWVIFSEQAF
CDR3nt: TGTGCCTGGGTAATTTTTTCTGAGCAAGCCTTC

j_gene: TRBJ2-3
abundance: .
v_gene: TRBV5-4
d_gene: .
CDR3aa: CASSPEQVWTDTQYF
CDR3nt: TGTGCCAGCAGCCCTGAACAGGTTTGGACAGATACGCAGTATTTT

j_gene: TRBJ2-2
abundance: .
v_gene: TRBV19
d_gene: TRBD1
CDR3aa: CASSIFRGTGELFF
CDR3nt: TGTGCCAGTAGTATATTCAGGGGGACCGGGGAGCTGTTTTTT

j_gene: TRBJ2-7
abundance: .
v_gene: TRBV3-1/TRBV3-2
d_gene: .
CDR3aa: CASSHLSYEQYF
CDR3nt: TGTGCCAGCAGCCACCTCTCCTACGAGCAGTACTTC

j_gene: TRBJ1-6
abundance: few
v_gene: TRBV14
d_gene: .
CDR3aa: CASSPTETFYNSPLHF
CDR3nt: TGTGCCAGCAGCCCAACAGAGACCTTTTATAATTCACCCCTCCACTTT

j_gene: TRBJ1-2
abundance: .
v_gene: TRBV7-8
d_gene: TRBD1
CDR3aa: CASSLAGDRVYGYTF
CDR3nt: TGTGCCAGCAGCTTAGCAGGGGACAGAGTCTATGGCTACACCTTC

j_gene: TRBJ1-1
abundance: few
v_gene: TRBV4-1
d_gene: .
CDR3aa: CASSHPGTGGEAFF
CDR3nt: TGCGCCAGCAGCCACCCCGGTACGGGGGGTGAAGCTTTCTTT

j_gene: TRBJ2-3
abundance: .
v_gene: TRBV11-3
d_gene: TRBD2
CDR3aa: CASSPSGSGDTQYF
CDR3nt: TGTGCCAGCAGCCCGAGCGGGAGTGGAGATACGCAGTATTTT

j_gene: TRBJ1-4
abundance: .
v_gene: TRBV18
d_gene: .
CDR3aa: CASSPGAGWEKLFF
CDR3nt: TGTGCCAGCTCACCGGGGGCAGGTTGGGAAAAACTGTTTTTT